This entry concerns a single TCR beta chain. This sample was taken from a study of blood T cell repertoires in COVID-19. Overall study: Sites in the United States, Italy and Spain provided acute and convalescent COVID-19 samples. The cDNA or gDNA used as material had been derived from T cells, B-cell-depleted T cells, or PBMCs.

Per the authors' pipeline: Reference gene primer amplification gave nucleated cell count estimates. The assay was immunoSEQ multiplex PCR, and TCRdb's table has in-frame clones only and misses some. V and J calls and clone size are those listed in that table; D and trimming were worked out from the DNA. Among about 150,000 clones listed, approximately 80% were seen once. This CDR3 is built from 15 residues. V was pared by 6 bases and J by 4 bases, with 18 bases between. Germline CDR1 reads MNHEY; CDR2 reads SMNVEV (reference sequence). Sequencing input: peripheral blood. V is TRBV27 and J is TRBJ1-2; D perhaps matches TRBD1 (6 bases). This receptor was obtained from a woman aged 55-70 years with acute or convalescent COVID-19. The CDR3 nucleotides are TGTGCCAGCAGATCAGAAGACAGGACACCCTATGGCTACACCTTC. The encoded protein is CASRSEDRTPYGYTF.